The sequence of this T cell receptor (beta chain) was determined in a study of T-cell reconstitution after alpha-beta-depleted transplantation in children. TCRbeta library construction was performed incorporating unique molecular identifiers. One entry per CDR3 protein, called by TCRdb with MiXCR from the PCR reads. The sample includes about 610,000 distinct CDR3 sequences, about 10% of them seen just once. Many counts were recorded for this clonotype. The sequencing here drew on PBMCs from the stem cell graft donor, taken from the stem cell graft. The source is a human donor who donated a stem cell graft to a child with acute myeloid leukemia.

The CDR3 loop reads CASTPGGETQYF. CDR3 nucleotide sequence: TGTGCCAGCACCCCGGGTGGGGAGACCCAGTACTTC. The V gene is TRBV7-2, the J gene TRBJ2-5; D ambiguous. The CDR3 has 12 amino acids. CDR1 and CDR2 (germline): SGHTA, FQGNSA. The V end was cut by 7 bases, the J end by 5 bases, with 11 bases between.